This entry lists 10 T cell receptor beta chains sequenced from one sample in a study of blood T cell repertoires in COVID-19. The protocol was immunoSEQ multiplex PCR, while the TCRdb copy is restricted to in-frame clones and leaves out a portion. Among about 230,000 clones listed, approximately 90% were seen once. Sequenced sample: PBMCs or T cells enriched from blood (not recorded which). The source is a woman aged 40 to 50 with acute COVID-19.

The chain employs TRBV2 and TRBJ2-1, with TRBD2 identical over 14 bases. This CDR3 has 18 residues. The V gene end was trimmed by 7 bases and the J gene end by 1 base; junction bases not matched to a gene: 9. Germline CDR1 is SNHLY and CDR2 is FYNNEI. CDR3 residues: CASIHGTSGGPSYNEQFF. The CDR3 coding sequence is TGTGCCAGCATCCATGGGACTAGCGGGGGCCCTTCCTACAATGAGCAGTTCTTC.

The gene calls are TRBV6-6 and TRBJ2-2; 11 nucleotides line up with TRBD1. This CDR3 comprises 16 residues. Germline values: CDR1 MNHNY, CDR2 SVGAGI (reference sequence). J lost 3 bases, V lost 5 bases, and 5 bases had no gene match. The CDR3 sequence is CASSRTGGADTGELFF. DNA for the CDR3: TGTGCCAGCAGTCGGACAGGGGGCGCGGACACCGGGGAGCTGTTTTTT.

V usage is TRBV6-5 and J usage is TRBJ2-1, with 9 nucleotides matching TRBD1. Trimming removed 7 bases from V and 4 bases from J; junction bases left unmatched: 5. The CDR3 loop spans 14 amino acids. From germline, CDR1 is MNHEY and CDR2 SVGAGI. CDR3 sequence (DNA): TGTGCCAGCAAGGGCGGGACAGGGTACAATGAGCAGTTCTTC. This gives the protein CASKGGTGYNEQFF.

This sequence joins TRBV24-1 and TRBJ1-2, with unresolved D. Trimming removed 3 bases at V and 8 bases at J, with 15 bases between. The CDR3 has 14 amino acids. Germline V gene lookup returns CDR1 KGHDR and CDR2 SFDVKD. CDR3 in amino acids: CATSDPDRVEGYTF. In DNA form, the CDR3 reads TGTGCCACCAGTGATCCCGACCGGGTGGAAGGCTACACCTTC.

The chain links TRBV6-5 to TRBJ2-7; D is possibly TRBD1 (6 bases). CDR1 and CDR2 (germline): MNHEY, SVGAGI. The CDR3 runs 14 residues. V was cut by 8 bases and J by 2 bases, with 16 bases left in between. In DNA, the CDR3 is TGTGCCAGCTGTTGCAGGGGCGCGACCTACGAGCAGTACTTC. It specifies CASCCRGATYEQYF.

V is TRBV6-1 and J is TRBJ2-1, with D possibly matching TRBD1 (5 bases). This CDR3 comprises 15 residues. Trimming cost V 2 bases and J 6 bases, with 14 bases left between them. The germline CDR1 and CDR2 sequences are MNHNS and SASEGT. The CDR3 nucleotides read TGTGCCAGCAGTGAACCCAGGGCGTCCGGCAATGAGCAGTTCTTC. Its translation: CASSEPRASGNEQFF.

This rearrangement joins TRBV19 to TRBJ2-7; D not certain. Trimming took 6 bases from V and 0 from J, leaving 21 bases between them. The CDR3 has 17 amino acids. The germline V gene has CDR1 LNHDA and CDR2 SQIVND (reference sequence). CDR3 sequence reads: CASRPGLEYHPSYEQYV. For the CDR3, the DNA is TGTGCCAGTAGGCCCGGATTGGAGTACCATCCCTCCTACGAGCAGTACGTC.

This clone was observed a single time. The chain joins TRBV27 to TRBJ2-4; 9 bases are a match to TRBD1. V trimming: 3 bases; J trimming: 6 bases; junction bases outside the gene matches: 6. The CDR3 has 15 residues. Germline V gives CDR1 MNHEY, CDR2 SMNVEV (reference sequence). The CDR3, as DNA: TGTGCCAGCAGTTTGAACAGGGGGCTTATAAACATTCAGTACTTC. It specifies CASSLNRGLINIQYF.

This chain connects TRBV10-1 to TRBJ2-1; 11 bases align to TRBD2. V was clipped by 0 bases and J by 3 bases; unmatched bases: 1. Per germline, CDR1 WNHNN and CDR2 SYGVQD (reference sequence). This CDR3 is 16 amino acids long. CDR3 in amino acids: CASSESGTSGYNEQFF. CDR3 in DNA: TGCGCCAGCAGTGAGTCAGGGACTAGCGGCTACAATGAGCAGTTCTTC.

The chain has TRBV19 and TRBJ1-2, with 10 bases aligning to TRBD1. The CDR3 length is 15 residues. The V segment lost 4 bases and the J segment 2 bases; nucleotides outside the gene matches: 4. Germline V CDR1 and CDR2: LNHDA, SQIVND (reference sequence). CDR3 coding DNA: TGTGCCAGTAGTAGACAGGGGGCGCGGAACTATGGCTACACCTTC. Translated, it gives CASSRQGARNYGYTF.